This T cell receptor beta chain was identified during a study of CD8+CD57+ T cells in acquired aplastic anemia. Background on the study: When averaged, DNA from sorted CD4+ and CD8+ cells came to 2.5 to 3.5 ug. Overall study results and limits: Overlapping CD8+ CDR3 repertoires of patients and controls contained roughly 27 shared sequences. Between the patient and control groups, CD8+ Simpson's diversity did not differ significantly.

Germline V lookup: CDR1 KGHDR, CDR2 SFDVKD. The CDR3 totals 16 residues. V lost 0 bases, J lost 2 bases, and 4 bases stayed unmatched. Profiling that covered TCR beta VDJ and CDR3 relied on genomic DNA as its template. In TCRdb, the reads were re-called with MiXCR into one record per CDR3 protein. This table has 150,000 to 200,000 distinct CDR3 sequences, around 65% appearing once. On this clonotype: Its specificity is unknown.

This TCR was sampled from a human donor with severe aplastic anemia or a healthy control (not recorded which). Input material: sorted CD4+, CD8+, or CD8+CD57+ T cells (not recorded which) from PBMCs. The V and J genes are TRBV24-1 and TRBJ2-7, with TRBD2 identical over 9 bases. The CDR3 is CATSDLQGGGAYEQYF. The CDR3, as DNA: TGTGCCACCAGTGATTTGCAGGGCGGGGGGGCCTACGAGCAGTACTTC.